This TCR beta chain came from a study of OX40 agonist ivuxolimab in advanced cancers. The CDR3 runs to 15 residues. CDR1 is LNHDA, CDR2 SQIVND, per germline (reference sequence). Trimming took off 4 bases at V and 7 bases at J, with 19 bases between the two ends. Some clones are missing from TCRdb's copy, which holds only in-frame ones; the method was immunoSEQ multiplex PCR. Of under 70,000 clones listed, 70% to 90% are singletons. This receptor was identified in an adult with an advanced solid tumor such as melanoma, head and neck, liver or kidney cancer. The gene calls are TRBV19 and TRBJ1-2; D is unresolved. The source was CD4+ or CD8+ T cells sorted from blood, collected in a trial of the OX40 agonist ivuxolimab. The CDR3 DNA reads as TGTGCCAGTAGTAGGGTAGAGTTCGCGGTCGGTGGCTACACCTTC. It yields the protein CASSRVEFAVGGYTF.